The 32 T cell receptor beta chains reported below all come from one sample, sequenced in a study of patients and donors after allogeneic stem cell transplantation. TCRdb reanalysed the RT-PCR reads using MiXCR and keeps one entry per CDR3 protein. The sample consists of 200,000 to 250,000 distinct CDR3 sequences, less than 50% of them appearing once. Sequenced: blood, either unsorted or a sorted T cell fraction (not recorded which). These receptors all come from a human donor who was either an allogeneic HSCT recipient or a stem cell or donor lymphocyte infusion donor (not recorded which). It is not recorded whose cells these are; they may come from a transplant donor.

This clonotype has more than one count but fewer than ten. This chain links TRBV6-1 with TRBJ1-6; tentative D call: TRBD1 (6 bases). Trimming cost V 1 base and J 7 bases, with 11 bases left between them. Germline V gives CDR1 MNHNS, CDR2 SASEGT. The CDR3 extends over 15 amino acids. Here the CDR3 DNA reads TGTGCCAGCAGTGAAGGACAGGTTGCAAATTCACCCCTCCACTTT. Protein sequence: CASSEGQVANSPLHF.

The CDR3 nucleotides read TGTGCCAGCAGCCAAATCCAACCGGGAGCCACCTACAATGAGCAGTTCTTC. It encodes CASSQIQPGATYNEQFF. V is TRBV7-9 and J is TRBJ2-1; D possibly corresponds to TRBD2 (6 bases). The CDR3 extends over 17 amino acids. Germline V gives CDR1 SEHNR, CDR2 FQNEAQ (reference sequence). Trimming removed 5 bases from V and 2 bases from J, with 19 bases in between.

The genes are TRBV7-9 and TRBJ1-4; no reliable D call. Trimming shortened V by 1 base and J by 10 bases, and 16 bases separated the two germline ends. There are 15 residues in the CDR3. The germline gives CDR1 SEHNR, CDR2 FQNEAQ (reference sequence). The CDR3 DNA reads TGTGCCAGCAGCTTAGAATTGGGTCGCACTGGAAAACTGTTTTTT. This encodes CASSLELGRTGKLFF.

The chain carries TRBV5-5 and TRBJ2-2; 7 bases match TRBD1. Germline CDR1 SGHKS, CDR2 YYEKEE (reference sequence). J lost 0 bases, V lost 4 bases, and 3 bases had no gene match. The CDR3 contains 15 residues. The CDR3 protein is CASSPQGPNTGELFF. CDR3 in DNA: TGTGCCAGCAGCCCACAGGGGCCGAACACCGGGGAGCTGTTTTTT.

This clonotype was seen a few times. The rearrangement joins TRBV7-2 to TRBJ1-1, with 11 nucleotides matching TRBD1. CDR3 size: 15 residues. Looked up from germline, CDR1 is SGHTA and CDR2 is FQGNSA. The V and J ends lost 3 bases and 4 bases, in that order; junction bases with no gene match: 4. CDR3 protein: CASSFLGTGGTEAFF. In nucleotides, the CDR3 is TGTGCCAGCAGCTTCCTCGGGACAGGGGGCACTGAAGCTTTCTTT.

The V and J genes are TRBV4-1 and TRBJ1-6, with D uncertain. There are 15 residues in the CDR3. Looked up from germline, CDR1 is MGHRA and CDR2 is YSYEKL. V shed 3 bases and J shed 5 bases, with 11 bases lying between them. As DNA, the CDR3 is TGCGCCAGCAGCCAGGCCTTTCTAGATAATTCACCCCTCCACTTT. Translated: CASSQAFLDNSPLHF.

V usage is TRBV20-1 and J usage is TRBJ2-7, with 11 bases matching TRBD2. CDR1 and CDR2 from the germline V gene are DFQATT and SNEGSKA (reference sequence). This CDR3 contains 13 residues. The CDR3 nucleotides are TGCAGGGCCCGGACTAGCGGGTCCTACGAGCAGTACTTC. It yields the protein CRARTSGSYEQYF.

This clonotype was seen a single time. Since the CDR3 does not end with the conserved phenylalanine or tryptophan, this likely comes from a read error. The limits of the CDR3 on the DNA are not certain, so only TCRdb's listed CDR3 is given. This chain joins TRBV2 and TRBJ1-2; the table assigns TRBD1, which was not confirmed against the DNA. The CDR3 is 11 amino acids in total, end residues counted. Per the germline V gene, CDR1 is SNHLY and CDR2 is FYNNEI. The CDR3 loop reads CASSGTGSLAV.

This chain connects TRBV9 to TRBJ1-4; D ambiguous. Germline V gene data show CDR1 as SGDLS and CDR2 as YYNGEE. V lost 4 bases to trimming and J lost 5 bases, with 12 bases between them. The CDR3 runs 14 residues. The CDR3 spells CASSPNEGNEKLFF. CDR3 bases: TGTGCCAGCAGCCCTAACGAAGGGAATGAAAAACTGTTTTTT.

This chain connects TRBV29-1 to TRBJ2-7; D remains ambiguous. The CDR3 sequence is 14 residues long. Per the germline V gene, CDR1 is SQVTM and CDR2 is ANQGSEA. V lost 6 bases to trimming and J lost 7 bases, with 22 bases between them. CDR3 coding DNA: TGCAGCGTCTACAATCCGGTCCTACCTGGTGAGCAGTACTTC. Protein: CSVYNPVLPGEQYF.

The chain is built from TRBV27 and TRBJ2-2, with D hard to call. CDR3 size: 13 residues. The ends were cut back, 2 bases at V and 5 bases at J, with 6 bases in the middle. Germline CDR1 and CDR2: MNHEY and SMNVEV (reference sequence). The CDR3 coding sequence is TGTGCCAGCAGTTTAACACCGACCGGGGAGCTGTTTTTT. It translates to CASSLTPTGELFF.

This sequence joins TRBV3-1 and TRBJ2-2; D not resolved. Germline assignment: CDR1 LGHDT and CDR2 YNNKEL (reference sequence). The V and J ends lost 2 bases and 4 bases respectively, with 14 bases between them. The CDR3 spans 16 residues. The CDR3 DNA follows: TGTGCCAGCAGCCAACCTTCCTCGACGGGCACCGGGGAGCTGTTTTTT. Protein sequence: CASSQPSSTGTGELFF.

The V call is TRBV27, the J call TRBJ1-1, with 11 bases aligning to TRBD1. The length of the CDR3 is 15 residues. The germline gives CDR1 MNHEY, CDR2 SMNVEV (reference sequence). V shed 6 bases and J 7 bases; nucleotides not matched to a gene: 10. The CDR3 is CASRLSGTGGSEAFF. CDR3 sequence (DNA): TGTGCCAGCAGACTCTCCGGGACAGGGGGTAGTGAAGCTTTCTTT.

The rearrangement uses TRBV20-1 and TRBJ1-4, with D possibly TRBD1 on 5 matching bases. V was cut by 6 bases and J by 4 bases, with 12 bases left in between. CDR3 length: 13 amino acids. Germline V gene data show CDR1 as DFQATT and CDR2 as SNEGSKA (reference sequence). CDR3 residues: CSANLGVNEKLFF. The DNA of the CDR3 is TGCAGTGCGAACTTGGGGGTTAATGAAAAACTGTTTTTT.

This clonotype occurred once. The V and J genes are TRBV2 and TRBJ1-1, with D perhaps matching TRBD1 (6 bases). The CDR3 extends over 17 amino acids. Per germline, CDR1 SNHLY and CDR2 FYNNEI. The V gene lost 6 bases and the J gene lost 0 bases, with 20 bases spanning the gap. CDR3 region: CASRARGRGLMNTEAFF. DNA of the CDR3: TGTGCCAGCAGGGCTCGCGGCAGGGGATTGATGAACACTGAAGCTTTCTTT.

In nucleotides, the CDR3 is TGTGCCAGCAGTAGAACAGGGGGCATGAACACTGAAGCTTTCTTT. Translated, it gives CASSRTGGMNTEAFF. The genes are TRBV12-3 or TRBV12-4 and TRBJ1-1; TRBD1 aligns across 9 bases. There are 15 residues in the CDR3. J was trimmed by 0 bases and V by 5 bases; bases with no gene match: 4.

CDR3 in DNA: TGCGCCAGCAGCCAAGATCGTATCTACAATGAGCAGTTCTTC. Its protein is CASSQDRIYNEQFF. This sequence joins TRBV4-3 and TRBJ2-1; D is unresolved. Germline-derived CDR1 and CDR2 are LGHNA and YSLEER. The CDR3 totals 14 residues. The germline V and J ends were trimmed by 0 bases and 3 bases, with 6 bases remaining between them.

The chain combines TRBV15 with TRBJ2-1; 8 bases match TRBD2. This CDR3 has 15 amino acids. Germline V CDR1 and CDR2: LNHNV, YYDKDF (reference sequence). V dropped 6 bases and J dropped 6; count of bases not matched to a gene: 10. In nucleotides, the CDR3 is TGTGCCACCAGTAGCGGGGTAGCCCAGGGCAATGAGCAGTTCTTC. It translates to CATSSGVAQGNEQFF.

This clonotype came up a few times. The chain links TRBV20-1 to TRBJ2-7; possible D gene TRBD1, 5 bases. V lost 6 bases, J lost 3 bases, and 18 bases lay in between. The germline V gene encodes CDR1 DFQATT and CDR2 SNEGSKA (reference sequence). CDR3 length: 14 amino acids. The DNA of the CDR3 is TGCAGTGCCCGCGTCCCAGGGTCGGACTACGAGCAGTACTTC. It encodes CSARVPGSDYEQYF.

The table lists this clonotype with a few counts. The gene calls are TRBV5-1 and TRBJ1-1; D may be TRBD1 (5 bases). From germline, CDR1 is SGHRS and CDR2 YFSETQ. V lost 2 bases, J lost 6 bases, and 8 bases lay in between. This CDR3 contains 12 residues. CDR3 DNA: TGCGCCAGCAGCTTACAGGATTCTGAAGCTTTCTTT. This encodes CASSLQDSEAFF.

This sequence joins TRBV7-7 and TRBJ2-2, with 7 bases lining up with TRBD1. Per the germline V gene, CDR1 is SSHAT and CDR2 is FNYEAQ (reference sequence). With V trimmed by 6 bases and J by 4 bases, 5 bases remained unmatched. The CDR3 has 14 amino acids. CDR3 DNA: TGTGCCAGCAGACGGACAGGAACCACCGGGGAGCTGTTTTTT. It specifies CASRRTGTTGELFF. The variable domain in full, completed from reference TRBV7-7 and TRBJ2-2, reads GAGVSQSPRYKVTKRGQDVTLRCDPISSHATLYWYQQALGQGPEFLTYFNYEAQPDKSGLPSDRFSAERPEGSISTLTIQRTEQRDSAMYRCASRRTGTTGELFFGEGSRLTVL.

This chain uses TRBV20-1 with TRBJ1-6; no clear D gene. CDR3 length: 14 residues. V was cut by 6 bases and J by 0 bases, with 9 bases left in between. Germline CDR1 reads DFQATT; CDR2 reads SNEGSKA (reference sequence). The chain's CDR3 is CSARSGSYNSPLHF. DNA for the CDR3: TGCAGTGCAAGGTCTGGCTCCTATAATTCACCCCTCCACTTT.

The chain links TRBV5-1 to TRBJ1-6, with 9 bases matching TRBD1. Germline trimming cut 0 bases from V and 9 bases from J; bases unmatched to any gene: 1. Germline CDR1 and CDR2: SGHRS and YFSETQ. This CDR3 comprises 14 residues. CDR3 coding DNA: TGCGCCAGCAGCTTGGAACAGGGGGCTTCACCCCTCCACTTT. It translates to CASSLEQGASPLHF.

This chain joins TRBV15 and TRBJ1-4; D is uncertain. CDR1 LNHNV and CDR2 YYDKDF come from the germline V gene (reference sequence). The CDR3 totals 15 residues. Trimming took 5 bases from V and 0 from J, leaving 10 bases between them. The CDR3 loop is CATSGRIATNEKLFF. The CDR3 DNA sequence: TGTGCCACCAGCGGTCGGATTGCAACTAATGAAAAACTGTTTTTT.

This clonotype was seen only a few times. CDR3 sequence (DNA): TGTGCCAGCAGCCCGGACAGTCTTAACTATGGCTACACCTTC. As protein: CASSPDSLNYGYTF. V and J are TRBV11-2 and TRBJ1-2; TRBD1 is a possible D gene (6 bases). The length of the CDR3 is 14 residues. Trimming shortened V by 5 bases and J by 1 base, and 11 bases separated the two germline ends. Per germline, CDR1 SGHAT and CDR2 FQNNGV.

The chain recombines TRBV12-3 or TRBV12-4 with TRBJ1-5; 8 bases fit TRBD1. The CDR3 is 15 amino acids. Trimming at V came to 5 bases and at J to 3 bases, leaving 6 bases not matched to a gene. CDR3 DNA sequence: TGTGCCAGCAGTACAGACAGGGGCCTCAATCAGCCCCAGCATTTT. It encodes CASSTDRGLNQPQHF.

This clonotype was detected only a few times. The genes are TRBV27 and TRBJ1-2; the D gene is possibly TRBD1 (6 bases). CDR3 length equals 11 residues. V was cut by 6 bases and J by 8 bases, with 10 bases left in between. CDR1 is MNHEY, CDR2 SMNVEV, per germline (reference sequence). CDR3 amino acids: CASRQGRGYTF. CDR3 coding DNA: TGTGCCAGCAGACAGGGTCGGGGCTACACCTTC.

The rearrangement joins TRBV12-3 or TRBV12-4 to TRBJ1-1, with D perhaps TRBD1 (6 bases). The ends were cut back, 1 base at V and 1 base at J, with 10 bases in the middle. This CDR3 has 15 residues. The CDR3 sequence: CASSLGRGRNTEAFF. The CDR3 nucleotides read TGTGCCAGCAGTTTAGGCAGGGGCAGGAACACTGAAGCTTTCTTT.

V usage is TRBV28 and J usage is TRBJ1-5, with D possibly being TRBD1 (5 bases). V was pared by 3 bases and J by 7 bases, with 13 bases between. CDR1 is MDHEN, CDR2 SYDVKM, per germline. The CDR3 has 14 residues. The chain's CDR3 is CASSFVAGSQPQHF. In DNA, the CDR3 is TGTGCCAGCAGTTTCGTGGCAGGGAGCCAGCCCCAGCATTTT.

The rearrangement links TRBV25-1 to TRBJ1-2, with D tentatively TRBD1 (6 bases). Per the germline V gene, CDR1 is MGHDK and CDR2 is SYGVNS. The CDR3 covers 15 residues. With 4 bases removed from V and 4 bases from J, the gap between germline ends came to 16 bases. CDR3 bases: TGTGCCAGCAGTGTCCTACAGGGAGGGGTCTATGGCTACACCTTC. Its protein product is CASSVLQGGVYGYTF.

The V and J genes are TRBV7-2 and TRBJ2-3, with 9 bases that match TRBD2. The ends lost 2 bases at V and 3 bases at J; junction bases unmatched: 6. Germline V lookup: CDR1 SGHTA, CDR2 FQGNSA. The CDR3 runs 16 residues. CDR3 nucleotide sequence: TGTGCCAGCAGCTTATTGCGGGGGGGCGGGACAGATACGCAGTATTTT. It codes for CASSLLRGGGTDTQYF. Full variable domain (outside the CDR3, taken from reference TRBV7-2 and TRBJ2-3): GAGVSQSPSNKVTEKGKDVELRCDPISGHTALYWYRQSLGQGLEFLIYFQGNSAPDKSGLPSDRFSAERTGGSVSTLTIQRTQQEDSAVYLCASSLLRGGGTDTQYFGPGTRLTVL.

The chain couples TRBV12-3 or TRBV12-4 to TRBJ1-3; D unresolved. CDR3 size: 12 residues. The germline V and J ends were trimmed by 8 bases and 2 bases, with 7 bases remaining between them. This CDR3 reads CASGHAGNTIYF. Written as DNA, the CDR3 is TGTGCCAGCGGCCACGCTGGAAACACCATATATTTT.